This T cell receptor (beta chain) derives from a study of cytomegalovirus exposure and HLA in healthy donors. Background on the study: As an earlier analysis found, about 179 million T cells yielded about 120 million unique TCR beta sequences. Study-level findings and limits: The authors later found TCR association rates varying by HLA locus, with DRB1 most and HLA-C fewest.

To note about this clone: Its antigen is not identified.

The CDR3 consists of 15 residues. V was cut by 4 bases and J by 4 bases, with 14 bases left in between. Germline values: CDR1 LNHDA, CDR2 SQIVND (reference sequence). PCR employed 60 Vbeta and 13 Jbeta primers. Method: immunoSEQ multiplex PCR; TCRdb's copy keeps in-frame clones and lacks some. This table holds tens of thousands of clones, around 64% found once. The specimen sequenced was PBMCs. This receptor was obtained from a human donor in good health. This chain connects TRBV19 to TRBJ2-1, with D possibly being TRBD1 (6 bases). This CDR3 reads CASSTKRGQYNEQFF. The CDR3 bases are TGTGCCAGTAGTACAAAACGAGGACAGTACAATGAGCAGTTCTTC.